Listed here is a single T cell receptor (beta chain). The data were produced by immunoSEQ multiplex PCR, yet TCRdb's version contains in-frame clones alone and is incomplete. Among roughly 170,000 clones listed, 75% to 95% were seen once. V was trimmed by 6 bases and J by 0 bases, leaving 8 bases between them. CDR3 size: 13 residues. Per the germline V gene, CDR1 is LNHNV and CDR2 is YYDKDF (reference sequence). The entry originates in a study of control samples from healthy donors and cancer patients. This TCR came from a woman aged 35 to 49 in good health. V gene TRBV15 combines with J gene TRBJ1-2; no clear D gene. The sequencing sample was made of blood. The CDR3 is CATRQSPNYGYTF. The CDR3, as DNA: TGTGCCACCAGACAGAGTCCTAACTATGGCTACACCTTC.